A selection of T cell receptor beta chains follows, all from one sample in a study of monozygotic twins with inflammatory bowel disease. Reprocessing the 5' RACE reads, TCRdb reports a single entry for every CDR3 protein and omits DNA. This table holds roughly 200,000 distinct CDR3 sequences. The specimen sequenced was blood. Receptors originate from a human donor with ulcerative colitis or Crohn's disease, or a healthy co-twin of an affected twin (not recorded which). CDR3s include the opening cysteine and the closing phenylalanine or tryptophan.

TRBV6-5	TRBJ2-7	CASSMIYDEQYF
TRBV20-1	TRBJ2-1	CSARVSGGPRDEQFF
TRBV2	TRBJ2-3	CASSLMSDTQYF
TRBV4-1	TRBJ2-2	CASSHGQGDTGELFF
TRBV15	TRBJ2-3	CATSRDVAEGRSTDTQYF
TRBV12-3/TRBV12-4	TRBJ1-1	CASRTGTEIEAFF
TRBV12-3/TRBV12-4	TRBJ2-7	CASSFQGGGREQYF
TRBV7-2	TRBJ1-6	CASSLGGTYLSPLHF
TRBV11-2	TRBJ1-4	CASRRTGSGEKLFF
TRBV19	TRBJ2-1	CASSTGPQGREQFF
TRBV3-1	TRBJ2-5	CASSQRETQYF
TRBV29-1	TRBJ2-7	CSVEVNSYEQYF
TRBV5-4	TRBJ1-1	CAVETQMNTEAFF
TRBV10-3	TRBJ2-7	CAIGGPDSPYEQYF
TRBV7-9	TRBJ2-7	CASSLGTGTEQYF
TRBV5-1	TRBJ2-1	CASSFQGYNEQFF
TRBV10-3	TRBJ2-1	CAISEYRSSYNEQFF
TRBV5-1	TRBJ2-7	CASSPQRGPAYEQYF
TRBV6-5	TRBJ1-6	CASSYSIGPLSPLHF
TRBV20-1	TRBJ2-1	CSAGPINEQFF
TRBV7-6	TRBJ1-5	CASSWTDNQPQHF
TRBV2	TRBJ1-6	CASPTGMCVSFCLLNSPLHF
TRBV4-1	TRBJ2-1	CASSQARLILANEQFF
TRBV5-1	TRBJ2-3	CASSSLWGSDTQYF
TRBV6-2/TRBV6-3	TRBJ2-2	CASSDIRGGELFF
TRBV5-1	TRBJ2-7	CASSLGGTGDHEQYF
TRBV5-1	TRBJ2-6	CASSSQTGAGANVLTF
TRBV18	TRBJ2-1	CASSTISGAGNEQFF
TRBV6-1	TRBJ1-4	CASSETGSFNEKLFF
TRBV7-6	TRBJ1-5	CASSLASGQPQHF
TRBV12-3/TRBV12-4	TRBJ2-6	CASSPVSGTGVSGANVLTF
TRBV7-2	TRBJ2-7	CASSPSGVMAGRYEQYF
TRBV7-2	TRBJ2-1	CASSLVLRGYFF
TRBV7-9	TRBJ1-1	CASSLRSPGRLYTEAFF
TRBV7-2	TRBJ1-1	CASSPWGFVEAFF
TRBV7-9	TRBJ1-2	CASSPIAVGTGVDGYTF
TRBV20-1	TRBJ2-1	CSVGTVYNEQFF
TRBV7-2	TRBJ2-1	CASSFDGLANEQFF
TRBV7-9	TRBJ1-2	CASSRDENHGYTF
TRBV6-6	TRBJ2-7	CASLTSGRPYEQYF
TRBV5-1	TRBJ1-2	CASSLATGAYGYTF
TRBV20-1	TRBJ1-4	CSASWPYNLGKLFF
TRBV3-1	TRBJ1-1	CASSQGTGRDTEAFF
TRBV3-1	TRBJ1-2	CASSTEAWIGGYTF
TRBV11-2	TRBJ2-7	CASSSTGGRNEQYF
TRBV12-3/TRBV12-4	TRBJ1-1	CASSPGVEAFF
TRBV12-3/TRBV12-4	TRBJ2-5	CASSGAEETQYF
TRBV27	TRBJ1-4	CASSSFWGTNEKLFF
TRBV5-1	TRBJ2-3	CASSFSLLGVLTDTQYF
TRBV6-1	TRBJ2-7	CASISGGKGTGEQYF
TRBV6-5	TRBJ2-2	CASSYSTVGELFF
TRBV5-1	TRBJ2-7	CASSGPYEQYF
TRBV7-8	TRBJ2-5	CASSFSGRQETQYF
TRBV5-1	TRBJ1-1	CASSLGLWSEPTPNTEAFF
TRBV29-1	TRBJ1-2	CSVENGYGYTF
TRBV4-1	TRBJ2-7	CASRRAESGTGNYEQYF
TRBV5-4	TRBJ1-1	CASSLVGGNGEAFF
TRBV20-1	TRBJ1-4	CSAPRDRVDEKLFF
TRBV4-1	TRBJ1-5	CASSHLGQGTNQPQHF
TRBV20-1	TRBJ2-3	CSAGQDGSDTQYF